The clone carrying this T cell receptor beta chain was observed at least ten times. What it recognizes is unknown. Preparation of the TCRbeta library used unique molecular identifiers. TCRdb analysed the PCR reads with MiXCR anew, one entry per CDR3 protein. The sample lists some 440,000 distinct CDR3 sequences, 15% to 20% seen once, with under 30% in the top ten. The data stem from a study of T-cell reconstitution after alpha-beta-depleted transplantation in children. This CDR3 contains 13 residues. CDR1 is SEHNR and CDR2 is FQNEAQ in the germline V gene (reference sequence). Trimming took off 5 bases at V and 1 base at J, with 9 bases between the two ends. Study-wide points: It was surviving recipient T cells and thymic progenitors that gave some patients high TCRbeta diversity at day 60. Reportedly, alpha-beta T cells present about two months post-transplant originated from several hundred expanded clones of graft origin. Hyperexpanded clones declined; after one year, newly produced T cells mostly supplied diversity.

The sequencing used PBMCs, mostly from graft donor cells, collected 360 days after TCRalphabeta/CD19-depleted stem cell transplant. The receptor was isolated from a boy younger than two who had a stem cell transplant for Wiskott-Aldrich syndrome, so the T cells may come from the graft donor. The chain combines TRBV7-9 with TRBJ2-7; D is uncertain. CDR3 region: CASSHRVSYEQYF. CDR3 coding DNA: TGTGCCAGCAGCCACAGAGTTTCCTACGAGCAGTACTTC.